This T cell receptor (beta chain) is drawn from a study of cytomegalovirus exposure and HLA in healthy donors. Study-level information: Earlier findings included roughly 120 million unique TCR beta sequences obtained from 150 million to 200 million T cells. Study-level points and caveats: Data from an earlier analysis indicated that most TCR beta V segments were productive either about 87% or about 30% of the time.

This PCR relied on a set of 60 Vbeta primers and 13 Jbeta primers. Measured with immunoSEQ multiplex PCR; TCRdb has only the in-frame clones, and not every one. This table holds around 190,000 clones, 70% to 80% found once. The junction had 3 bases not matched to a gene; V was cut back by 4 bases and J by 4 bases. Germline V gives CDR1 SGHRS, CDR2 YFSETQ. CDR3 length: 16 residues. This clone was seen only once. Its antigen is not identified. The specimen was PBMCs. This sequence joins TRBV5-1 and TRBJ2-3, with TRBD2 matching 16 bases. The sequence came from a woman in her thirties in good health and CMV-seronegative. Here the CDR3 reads CASSTGTSGRADTQYF. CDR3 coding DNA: TGCGCCAGCAGCACCGGGACTAGCGGGAGGGCAGATACGCAGTATTTT.